This TCR beta chain is drawn from a study of CD8 T cells in Susac syndrome. The CDR3 runs 18 residues. With 0 bases clipped from V and 5 bases from J, the junction kept 13 bases outside the gene matches. CDR1 LGHNA and CDR2 YSLEER come from the germline V gene. The authors sequenced TCR beta from blood CD8+ and CD4+ T cells. Reverse transcription used roughly 0.45 to 1 ug RNA and random hexamers. MiXCR, applied by TCRdb to the immunoSEQ multiplex PCR reads, yields one record per CDR3 protein. This table has over 150,000 distinct CDR3 sequences, roughly 95% appearing once. The sequence was obtained from a human donor with Susac syndrome. Sequenced: CD4+ T cells from PBMCs. This chain connects TRBV4-3 to TRBJ2-3; 8 bases are shared with TRBD2. This chain's CDR3 is CASSQDDPRTSFLDTQYF. The CDR3 DNA reads as TGCGCCAGCAGCCAAGACGACCCGCGGACTAGCTTTTTAGATACGCAGTATTTT.